The 9 T cell receptor beta chains below come from one sample, sequenced in a study of cytomegalovirus exposure and HLA in healthy donors. The PCR used 60 Vbeta and 13 Jbeta primers. Assay used: immunoSEQ multiplex PCR; TCRdb lists only in-frame clones, some missing. The table gives around 100,000 clones; the top ten clones make up roughly 3.5% of it. The source material was PBMCs. Receptor source: a man aged 30 to 39 in good health and CMV-seronegative.

The gene calls are TRBV5-5 and TRBJ2-5; 8 bases are a match to TRBD1. V trimming: 4 bases; J trimming: 4 bases; junction bases outside the gene matches: 21. The CDR3 covers 19 residues. Germline values: CDR1 SGHKS, CDR2 YYEKEE (reference sequence). This chain's CDR3 is CASSPTRGQGRGIGETQYF. CDR3 DNA: TGTGCCAGCAGCCCAACCCGCGGACAGGGAAGAGGCATCGGAGAGACCCAGTACTTC.

V and J are TRBV28 and TRBJ2-5, with TRBD2 identical over 11 bases. Germline CDR1 and CDR2: MDHEN and SYDVKM. Trimming removed 5 bases from V and 7 bases from J; junction bases left unmatched: 9. The CDR3 consists of 15 residues. The CDR3 sequence is CASSQRLAGGRTQYF. CDR3 nucleotide sequence: TGTGCCAGCAGTCAGCGGTTAGCGGGGGGGCGGACCCAGTACTTC.

The rearrangement uses TRBV18 and TRBJ1-2; tentative D call: TRBD1 (6 bases). The V end lost 0 bases, the J end lost 4 bases, and 15 bases lay between the germline ends. The CDR3 totals 16 residues. Germline V CDR1 and CDR2: KGHSH, LQKENI. DNA for the CDR3: TGTGCCAGCTCACCACCTTCACAGGGCATGAGCTATGGCTACACCTTC. This gives the protein CASSPPSQGMSYGYTF.

The CDR3 region is CASTTGGPDYGYTF. The CDR3 coding sequence is TGTGCTAGTACAACGGGAGGGCCCGACTATGGCTACACCTTC. The chain couples TRBV12-5 to TRBJ1-2; unclear D gene. This CDR3 spans 14 amino acids. CDR1 is LGHNT and CDR2 is FRNRAP in the germline V gene. Deletions cut 8 bases from V and 3 bases from J, with 16 bases between. Variable domain in full (rest from reference TRBV12-5 and TRBJ1-2): DARVTQTPRHKVTEMGQEVTMRCQPILGHNTVFWYRQTMMQGLELLAYFRNRAPLDDSGMPKDRFSAEMPDATLATLKIQPSEPRDSAVYFCASTTGGPDYGYTFGSGTRLTVV.

This sequence joins TRBV5-1 and TRBJ2-7; no reliable D call. Germline V gives CDR1 SGHRS, CDR2 YFSETQ. Trimming stripped 4 bases from V and 2 bases from J, with 10 bases between. The CDR3 has 13 residues. This chain's CDR3 is CASSRVSTYEQYF. CDR3 bases: TGCGCCAGCAGCCGCGTTTCGACCTACGAGCAGTACTTC.

The chain links TRBV2 to TRBJ2-2; the D gene is possibly TRBD1 (8 bases). V was pared by 5 bases and J by 7 bases, with 14 bases between. The CDR3 runs 14 residues. Germline-derived CDR1 and CDR2 are SNHLY and FYNNEI. The CDR3 nucleotides read TGTGCCAGCAGTTCACAGGGGGGGGACGGGGAGCTGTTTTTT. It encodes CASSSQGGDGELFF.

V gene TRBV6-5 combines with J gene TRBJ2-3; 9 bases fit TRBD2. Germline CDR1 and CDR2: MNHEY and SVGAGI. Trimming cost V 6 bases and J 7 bases; bases outside gene matches: 5. The CDR3 extends over 13 amino acids. CDR3: CASRASGAHTQYF. The CDR3 bases are TGTGCCAGCAGGGCTAGCGGGGCCCATACGCAGTATTTT.

V is TRBV29-1 and J is TRBJ1-2, with 10 bases matching TRBD1. This CDR3 is built from 13 residues. Trimming removed 7 bases from V and 8 bases from J; junction bases left unmatched: 10. The germline V gene encodes CDR1 SQVTM and CDR2 ANQGSEA. Here the CDR3 DNA reads TGCAGCGCGCACCGGGACAGGGGTCGGGGCTACACCTTC. Translation: CSAHRDRGRGYTF.

The V gene is TRBV11-3, the J gene TRBJ2-3, with a possible D match to TRBD1 (5 bases). The CDR3 consists of 14 residues. The germline V and J ends were trimmed by 1 base and 2 bases, with 7 bases remaining between them. CDR1 is SGHNT, CDR2 YENEEA, per germline. CDR3 sequence: CASSLGRDTDTQYF. CDR3 bases: TGTGCCAGCAGCTTAGGCAGGGACACAGATACGCAGTATTTT.